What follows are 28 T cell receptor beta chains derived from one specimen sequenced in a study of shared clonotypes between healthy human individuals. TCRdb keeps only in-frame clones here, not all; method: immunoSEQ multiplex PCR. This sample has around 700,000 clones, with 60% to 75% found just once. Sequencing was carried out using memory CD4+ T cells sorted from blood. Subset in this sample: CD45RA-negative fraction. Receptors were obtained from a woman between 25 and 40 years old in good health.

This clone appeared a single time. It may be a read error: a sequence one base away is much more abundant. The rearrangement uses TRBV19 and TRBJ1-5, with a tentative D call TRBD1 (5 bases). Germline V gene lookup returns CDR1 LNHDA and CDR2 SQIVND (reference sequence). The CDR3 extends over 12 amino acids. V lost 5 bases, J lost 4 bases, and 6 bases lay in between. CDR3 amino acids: CASSWGNQPQHF. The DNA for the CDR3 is TGTGCCAGTAGTTGGGGGAATCAGCCCCAGCATTTT.

The CDR3 protein is CARSLDSSGVRPNTIYF. CDR3 nucleotides: TGTGCCAGAAGCTTGGACTCATCGGGGGTTCGTCCAAACACCATATATTTT. The rearrangement uses TRBV5-3 and TRBJ1-3; D might be TRBD1 (5 bases). TRBV5-3 is marked as an open reading frame, function uncertain. Trimming stripped 0 bases from V and 6 bases from J, with 19 bases between. The CDR3 length is 17 residues.

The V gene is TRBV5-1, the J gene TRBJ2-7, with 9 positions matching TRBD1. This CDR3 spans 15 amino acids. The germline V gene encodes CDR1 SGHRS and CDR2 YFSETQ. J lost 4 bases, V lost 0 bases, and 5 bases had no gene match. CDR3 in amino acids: CASSLVVGQGYEQYF. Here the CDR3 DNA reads TGCGCCAGCAGCTTGGTTGTAGGACAGGGGTACGAGCAGTACTTC.

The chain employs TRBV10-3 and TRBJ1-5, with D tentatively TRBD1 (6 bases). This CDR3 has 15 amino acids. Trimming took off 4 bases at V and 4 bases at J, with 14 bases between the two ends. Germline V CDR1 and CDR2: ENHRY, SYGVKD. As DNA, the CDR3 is TGTGCCATCAGTGTAGGGGGTTCGGGGAATCAGCCCCAGCATTTT. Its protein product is CAISVGGSGNQPQHF.

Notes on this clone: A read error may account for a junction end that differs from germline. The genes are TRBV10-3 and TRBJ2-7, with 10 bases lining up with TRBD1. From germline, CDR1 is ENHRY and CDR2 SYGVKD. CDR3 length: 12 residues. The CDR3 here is CAISPKTGGMHF. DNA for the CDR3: TGTGCCATCAGTCCCAAGACAGGGGGCATGCACTTC.

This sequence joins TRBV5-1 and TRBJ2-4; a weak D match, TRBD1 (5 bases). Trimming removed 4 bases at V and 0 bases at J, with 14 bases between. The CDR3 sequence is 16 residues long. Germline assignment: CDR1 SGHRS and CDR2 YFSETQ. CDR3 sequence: CASSPRQTLAKNIQYF. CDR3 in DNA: TGCGCCAGCAGCCCACGACAGACTCTAGCCAAAAACATTCAGTACTTC.

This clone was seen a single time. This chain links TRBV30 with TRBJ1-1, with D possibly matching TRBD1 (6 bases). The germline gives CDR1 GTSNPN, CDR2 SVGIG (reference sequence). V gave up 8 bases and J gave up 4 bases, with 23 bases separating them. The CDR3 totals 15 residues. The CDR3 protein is CARGSGGAGVTEAFF. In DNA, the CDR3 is TGTGCCCGAGGATCGGGGGGCGCTGGGGTCACTGAAGCTTTCTTT.

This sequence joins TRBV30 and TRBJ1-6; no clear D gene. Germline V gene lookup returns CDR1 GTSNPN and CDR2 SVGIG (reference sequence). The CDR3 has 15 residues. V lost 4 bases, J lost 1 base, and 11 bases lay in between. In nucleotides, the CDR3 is TGTGCCTGGACCTACGGGGTATCCTATAATTCACCCCTCCACTTT. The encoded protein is CAWTYGVSYNSPLHF.

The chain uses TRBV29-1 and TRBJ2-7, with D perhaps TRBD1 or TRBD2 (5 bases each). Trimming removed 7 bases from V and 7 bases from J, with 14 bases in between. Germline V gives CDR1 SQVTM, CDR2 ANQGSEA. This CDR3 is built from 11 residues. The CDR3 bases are TGCAGCGCCCGATCAGGGAGAGAGCAGTACTTC. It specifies CSARSGREQYF.

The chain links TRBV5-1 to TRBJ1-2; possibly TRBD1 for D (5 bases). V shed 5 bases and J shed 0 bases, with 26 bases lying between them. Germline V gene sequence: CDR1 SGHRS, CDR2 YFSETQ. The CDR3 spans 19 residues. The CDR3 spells CASSREGTGVSTANYGYTF. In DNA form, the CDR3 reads TGCGCCAGCAGTCGAGAGGGTACAGGAGTCTCAACGGCTAACTATGGCTACACCTTC.

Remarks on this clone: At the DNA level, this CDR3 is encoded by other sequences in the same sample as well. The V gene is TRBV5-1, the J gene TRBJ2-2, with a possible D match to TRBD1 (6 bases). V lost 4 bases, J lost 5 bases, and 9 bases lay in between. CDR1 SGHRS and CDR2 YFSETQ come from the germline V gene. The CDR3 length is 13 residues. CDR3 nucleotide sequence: TGCGCCAGCAGCCCACAGGGTACCGGGGAGCTGTTTTTT. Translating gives CASSPQGTGELFF.

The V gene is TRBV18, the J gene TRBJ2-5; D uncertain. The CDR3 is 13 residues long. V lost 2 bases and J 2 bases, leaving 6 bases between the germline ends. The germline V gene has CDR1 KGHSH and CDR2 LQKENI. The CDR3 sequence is CASSPSQQETQYF. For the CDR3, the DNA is TGTGCCAGCTCACCATCACAGCAAGAGACCCAGTACTTC. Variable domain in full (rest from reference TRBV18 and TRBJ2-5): NAGVMQNPRHLVRRRGQEARLRCSPMKGHSHVYWYRQLPEEGLKFMVYLQKENIIDESGMPKERFSAEFPKEGPSILRIQQVVRGDSAAYFCASSPSQQETQYFGPGTRLLVL.

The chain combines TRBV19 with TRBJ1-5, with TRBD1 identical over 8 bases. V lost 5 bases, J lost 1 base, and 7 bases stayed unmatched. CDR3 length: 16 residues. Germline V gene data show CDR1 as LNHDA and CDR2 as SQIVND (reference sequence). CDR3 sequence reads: CASSVRTGLSNQPQHF. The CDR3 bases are TGTGCCAGTAGTGTAAGGACAGGGCTAAGCAATCAGCCCCAGCATTTT.

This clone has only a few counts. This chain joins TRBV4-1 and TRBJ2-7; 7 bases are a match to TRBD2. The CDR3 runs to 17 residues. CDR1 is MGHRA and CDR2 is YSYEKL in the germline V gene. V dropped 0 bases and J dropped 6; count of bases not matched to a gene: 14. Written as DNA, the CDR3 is TGCGCCAGCAGCCAAGATAGGGCGGGAGTGGGTAAGGTCGAGCAGTACTTC. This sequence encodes CASSQDRAGVGKVEQYF.

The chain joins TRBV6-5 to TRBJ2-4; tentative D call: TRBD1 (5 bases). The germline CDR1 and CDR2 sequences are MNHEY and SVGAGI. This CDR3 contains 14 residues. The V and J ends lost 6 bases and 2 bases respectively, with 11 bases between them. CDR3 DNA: TGTGCCAGCAGAAACAGGCTGCCCAAAAACATTCAGTACTTC. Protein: CASRNRLPKNIQYF.

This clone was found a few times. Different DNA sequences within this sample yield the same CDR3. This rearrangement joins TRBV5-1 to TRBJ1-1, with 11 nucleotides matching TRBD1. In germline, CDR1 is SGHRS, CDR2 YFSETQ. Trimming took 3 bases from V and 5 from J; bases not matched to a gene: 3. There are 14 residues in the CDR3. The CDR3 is CASSSGTGGTEAFF. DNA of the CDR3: TGCGCCAGCAGCTCCGGGACAGGGGGGACTGAAGCTTTCTTT.

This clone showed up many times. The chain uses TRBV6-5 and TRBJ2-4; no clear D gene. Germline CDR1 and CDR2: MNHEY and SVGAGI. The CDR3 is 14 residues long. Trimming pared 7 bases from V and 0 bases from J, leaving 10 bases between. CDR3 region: CASIVDPAKNIQYF. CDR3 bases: TGTGCCAGCATCGTGGACCCAGCCAAAAACATTCAGTACTTC.

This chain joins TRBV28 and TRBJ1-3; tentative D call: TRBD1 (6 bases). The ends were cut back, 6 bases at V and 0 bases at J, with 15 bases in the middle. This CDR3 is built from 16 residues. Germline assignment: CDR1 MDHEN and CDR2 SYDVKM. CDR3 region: CASRRTGSLSGNTIYF. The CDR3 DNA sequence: TGTGCCAGCAGACGAACAGGGTCACTCTCTGGAAACACCATATATTTT.

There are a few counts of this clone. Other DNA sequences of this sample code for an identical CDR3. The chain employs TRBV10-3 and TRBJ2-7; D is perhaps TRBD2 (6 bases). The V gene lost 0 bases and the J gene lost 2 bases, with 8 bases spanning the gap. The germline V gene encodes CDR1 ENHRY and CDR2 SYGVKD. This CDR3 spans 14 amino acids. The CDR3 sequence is CAISESGGPYEQYF. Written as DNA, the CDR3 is TGTGCCATCAGTGAGTCGGGGGGACCCTACGAGCAGTACTTC.

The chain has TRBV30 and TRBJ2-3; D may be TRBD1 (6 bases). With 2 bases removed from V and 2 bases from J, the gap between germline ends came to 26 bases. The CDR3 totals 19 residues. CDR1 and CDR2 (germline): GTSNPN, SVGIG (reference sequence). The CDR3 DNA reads TGTGCCTGGAGTCCCCCCAGACAGGCTGGTTGGACGTACACAGATACGCAGTATTTT. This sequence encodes CAWSPPRQAGWTYTDTQYF.

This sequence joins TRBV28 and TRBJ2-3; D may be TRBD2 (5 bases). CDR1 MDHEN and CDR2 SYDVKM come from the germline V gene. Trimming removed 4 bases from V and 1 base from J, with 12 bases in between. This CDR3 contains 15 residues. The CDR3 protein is CASSSLGLGTDTQYF. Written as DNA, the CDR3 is TGTGCCAGCAGTTCACTTGGACTTGGCACAGATACGCAGTATTTT.

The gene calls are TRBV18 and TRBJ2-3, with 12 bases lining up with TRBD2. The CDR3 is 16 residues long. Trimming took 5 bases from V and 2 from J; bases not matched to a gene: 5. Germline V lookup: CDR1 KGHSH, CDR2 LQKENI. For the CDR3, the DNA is TGTGCCAGCTCATCGCGACTAGCGGGAGACACAGATACGCAGTATTTT. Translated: CASSSRLAGDTDTQYF.

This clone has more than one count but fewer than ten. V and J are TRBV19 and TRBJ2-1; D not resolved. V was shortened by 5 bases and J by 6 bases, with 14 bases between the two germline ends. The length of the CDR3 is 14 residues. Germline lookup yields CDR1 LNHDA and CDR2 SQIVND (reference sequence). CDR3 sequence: CASSRNYRPNEQFF. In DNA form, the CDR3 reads TGTGCCAGTAGTCGGAACTACCGCCCCAATGAGCAGTTCTTC.

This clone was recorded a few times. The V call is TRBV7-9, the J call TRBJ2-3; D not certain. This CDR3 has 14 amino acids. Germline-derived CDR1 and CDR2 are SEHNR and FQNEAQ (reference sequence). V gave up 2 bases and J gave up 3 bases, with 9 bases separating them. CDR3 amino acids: CASSLKTTTDTQYF. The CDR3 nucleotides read TGTGCCAGCAGCTTAAAAACGACGACAGATACGCAGTATTTT. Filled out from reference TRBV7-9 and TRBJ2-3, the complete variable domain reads DTGVSQNPRHKITKRGQNVTFRCDPISEHNRLYWYRQTLGQGPEFLTYFQNEAQLEKSRLLSDRFSAERPKGSFSTLEIQRTEQGDSAMYLCASSLKTTTDTQYFGPGTRLTVL.

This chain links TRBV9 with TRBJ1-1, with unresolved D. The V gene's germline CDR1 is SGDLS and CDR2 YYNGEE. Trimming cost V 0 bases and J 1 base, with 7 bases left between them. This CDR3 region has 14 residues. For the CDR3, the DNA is TGTGCCAGCAGCGTAGTCGGCCAGAACACTGAAGCTTTCTTT. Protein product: CASSVVGQNTEAFF. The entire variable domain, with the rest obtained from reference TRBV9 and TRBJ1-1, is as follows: DSGVTQTPKHLITATGQRVTLRCSPRSGDLSVYWYQQSLDQGLQFLIQYYNGEERAKGNILERFSAQQFPDLHSELNLSSLELGDSALYFCASSVVGQNTEAFFGQGTRLTVV.

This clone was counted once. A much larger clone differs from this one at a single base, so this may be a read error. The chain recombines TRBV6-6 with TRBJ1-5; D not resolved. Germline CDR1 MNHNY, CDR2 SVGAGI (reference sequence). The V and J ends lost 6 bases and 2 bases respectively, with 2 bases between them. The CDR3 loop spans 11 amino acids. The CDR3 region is CASRRNQPQHF. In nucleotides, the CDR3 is TGTGCCAGCAGACGCAATCAGCCCCAGCATTTT.

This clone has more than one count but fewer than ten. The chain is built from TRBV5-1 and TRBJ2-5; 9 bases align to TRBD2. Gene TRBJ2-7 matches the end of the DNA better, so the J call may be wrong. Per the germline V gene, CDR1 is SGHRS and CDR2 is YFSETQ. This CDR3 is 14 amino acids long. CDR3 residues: CASTIAGEGNEQYF. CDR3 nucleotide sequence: TGCGCCAGCACTATAGCGGGAGAGGGCAACGAGCAGTACTTC.

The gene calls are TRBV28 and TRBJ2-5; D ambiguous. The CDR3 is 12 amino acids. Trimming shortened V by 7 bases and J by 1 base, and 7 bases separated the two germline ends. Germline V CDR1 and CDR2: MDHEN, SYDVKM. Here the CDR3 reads CASTSVQETQYF. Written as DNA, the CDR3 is TGTGCCAGCACCAGCGTCCAAGAGACCCAGTACTTC. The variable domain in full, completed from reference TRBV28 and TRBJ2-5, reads DVKVTQSSRYLVKRTGEKVFLECVQDMDHENMFWYRQDPGLGLRLIYFSYDVKMKEKGDIPEGYSVSREKKERFSLILESASTNQTSMYLCASTSVQETQYFGPGTRLLVL.